This T cell receptor (beta chain) was documented in a study of OX40 agonist ivuxolimab in advanced cancers. Per germline, CDR1 SNHLY and CDR2 FYNNEI. V gave up 1 base and J gave up 2 bases, with 13 bases separating them. There are 16 residues in the CDR3. TCRdb's table, derived via immunoSEQ multiplex PCR, lists solely in-frame clones and lacks some. Of 70,000 or so clones in the sample, approximately 90% were seen once. The specimen was CD4+ or CD8+ T cells sorted from blood, collected in a trial of the OX40 agonist ivuxolimab. The chain joins TRBV2 to TRBJ2-3, with D perhaps given as TRBD1 or TRBD2 (6 bases each). This TCR was recovered from an adult with an advanced solid tumor such as melanoma, head and neck, liver or kidney cancer. This chain's CDR3 is CASSEGRGAVTDTQYF. The CDR3 coding sequence is TGTGCCAGCAGTGAAGGGAGGGGGGCCGTCACAGATACGCAGTATTTT.